Following are 14 T cell receptor beta chains from one sample sequenced in a study of OX40 agonist ivuxolimab in advanced cancers. The data were produced by immunoSEQ multiplex PCR, yet TCRdb's version contains in-frame clones alone and is incomplete. The sample includes 70,000 to 85,000 clones, 94% seen only once; the top ten take about 10%. Sequencing used CD4+ or CD8+ T cells sorted from blood, obtained in a trial of the OX40 agonist ivuxolimab. The receptors were gathered from an adult with an advanced solid tumor such as melanoma, head and neck, liver or kidney cancer.

This chain joins TRBV7-9 and TRBJ2-2; tentatively, D is TRBD2 (6 bases). V gave up 3 bases and J gave up 2 bases, with 13 bases separating them. CDR1 and CDR2 from the germline V gene are SEHNR and FQNEAQ (reference sequence). This CDR3 is 16 amino acids long. The CDR3 loop reads CASSLWASDNTGELFF. CDR3 in DNA: TGTGCCAGCAGCTTGTGGGCTAGCGACAACACCGGGGAGCTGTTTTTT.

The chain recombines TRBV28 with TRBJ2-1, with 12 bases identical to TRBD2. This CDR3 has 18 amino acids. Germline V gene data show CDR1 as MDHEN and CDR2 as SYDVKM. V trimming: 6 bases; J trimming: 3 bases; junction bases outside the gene matches: 12. In nucleotides, the CDR3 is TGTGCCAGCAGCCGCAGACTAGCGGGAGATTTGCGCTACAATGAGCAGTTCTTC. Protein sequence: CASSRRLAGDLRYNEQFF. Drawing the rest from reference TRBV28 and TRBJ2-1, the complete variable domain is DVKVTQSSRYLVKRTGEKVFLECVQDMDHENMFWYRQDPGLGLRLIYFSYDVKMKEKGDIPEGYSVSREKKERFSLILESASTNQTSMYLCASSRRLAGDLRYNEQFFGPGTRLTVL.

V is TRBV6-5 and J is TRBJ1-2; possibly TRBD1 for D (5 bases). The germline V gene has CDR1 MNHEY and CDR2 SVGAGI. The length of the CDR3 is 15 residues. Trimming removed 3 bases from V and 2 bases from J, with 13 bases in between. The CDR3 DNA is TGTGCCAGCAGTTATGTGGGGGGGAAGAACTATGGCTACACCTTC. Protein product: CASSYVGGKNYGYTF.

This chain uses TRBV30 with TRBJ1-2; D gene unclear. There are 13 residues in the CDR3. Germline loops: CDR1 GTSNPN, CDR2 SVGIG (reference sequence). V was shortened by 3 bases and J by 7 bases, with 15 bases between the two germline ends. DNA of the CDR3: TGTGCCTGGAGACGTTCCGGCTCGGCTGGCTACACCTTC. This codes for CAWRRSGSAGYTF.

This clone was observed a single time. The chain joins TRBV7-8 to TRBJ2-6; D may be TRBD2 (6 bases). The CDR3 has 16 amino acids. Deletions cut 0 bases from V and 4 bases from J, with 10 bases between. CDR1 SGHVS and CDR2 FQNEAQ come from the germline V gene. In nucleotides, the CDR3 is TGTGCCAGCAGCTTAGCTCAGGGAGGCGGGGCCAACGTCCTGACTTTC. This gives the protein CASSLAQGGGANVLTF.

The genes are TRBV27 and TRBJ1-2; the D is unclear. V dropped 0 bases and J dropped 8 bases, with 22 bases sitting between them. The CDR3 extends over 17 amino acids. Looked up from germline, CDR1 is MNHEY and CDR2 is SMNVEV (reference sequence). The CDR3 DNA reads as TGTGCCAGCAGTTTATCGCGGCCCTTAGCGGGAGATCGGGGCTACACCTTC. It specifies CASSLSRPLAGDRGYTF.

The table lists this clone with a count of one. The CDR3 DNA follows: TGTGCCAGCCGAGGAGAGGAGCGTACGCAGTATTTT. Translated, it gives CASRGEERTQYF. The chain recombines TRBV2 with TRBJ2-3; D is unclear. Trimming took off 8 bases at V and 8 bases at J, with 14 bases between the two ends. There are 12 residues in the CDR3. The V gene's germline CDR1 is SNHLY and CDR2 FYNNEI. The full variable domain, with the rest looked up from reference TRBV2 and TRBJ2-3, is EPEVTQTPSHQVTQMGQEVILRCVPISNHLYFYWYRQILGQKVEFLVSFYNNEISEKSEIFDDQFSVERPDGSNFTLKIRSTKLEDSAMYFCASRGEERTQYFGPGTRLTVL.

The gene calls are TRBV15 and TRBJ2-3; 8 positions agree with TRBD1. Germline CDR1 and CDR2: LNHNV and YYDKDF (reference sequence). CDR3 length equals 14 residues. V was clipped by 5 bases and J by 6 bases; unmatched bases: 7. CDR3 nucleotide sequence: TGTGCCACCAGCCCCGACAGGGGTACTGATACGCAGTATTTT. Protein product: CATSPDRGTDTQYF.

The chain is built from TRBV7-9 and TRBJ1-1; TRBD1 aligns across 9 bases. Losses at the gene ends were 6 bases for V and 2 bases for J; bases not matched to a gene: 16. Germline loops: CDR1 SEHNR, CDR2 FQNEAQ (reference sequence). The CDR3 extends over 18 amino acids. DNA for the CDR3: TGTGCCAGCAGTTTCCCAAGGGGACAGGGTATAGGTAACACTGAAGCTTTCTTT. Protein product: CASSFPRGQGIGNTEAFF.

The chain joins TRBV27 to TRBJ1-1, with D uncertain. Between the trimmed V and J ends, which lost 0 bases and 3 bases, there was a span of 8 bases. Germline V gene data show CDR1 as MNHEY and CDR2 as SMNVEV (reference sequence). The CDR3 has 14 amino acids. For the CDR3, the DNA is TGTGCCAGCAGTTTATCGGTATGGGACACTGAAGCTTTCTTT. This encodes CASSLSVWDTEAFF.

This clone was seen a single time. This chain joins TRBV7-3 and TRBJ1-5, with D unclear. Germline lookup yields CDR1 SGHTA and CDR2 FQGTGA. Trimming took off 4 bases at V and 7 bases at J, with 11 bases between the two ends. This CDR3 is 13 amino acids long. The DNA for the CDR3 is TGTGCCAGCAGCTCGGTCCGGCGGCAGCCCCAGCATTTT. Amino acids: CASSSVRRQPQHF.

The chain recombines TRBV4-3 with TRBJ2-1; TRBD2 aligns across 10 bases. Germline CDR1 and CDR2: LGHNA and YSLEER. The V and J ends lost 3 bases and 5 bases, in that order; junction bases with no gene match: 7. The CDR3 consists of 16 residues. The CDR3 DNA reads as TGCGCCAGCAGCCAGCCGGGACTAGCGAGTGACAATGAGCAGTTCTTC. Encoded protein: CASSQPGLASDNEQFF.

This chain joins TRBV30 and TRBJ2-7; 7 bases agree with TRBD1. The J segment lost 0 bases and the V segment lost 1 base, leaving 3 bases of the junction unmatched. Germline V gene lookup returns CDR1 GTSNPN and CDR2 SVGIG (reference sequence). There are 14 residues in the CDR3. The CDR3 bases are TGTGCCTGGAGTGCACAGGGGAGCTCCTACGAGCAGTACTTC. Translation gives CAWSAQGSSYEQYF.

The chain couples TRBV28 to TRBJ2-3; a possible D gene is TRBD2 (5 bases). Trimming left V 10 bases short and J 1 base short, with 12 bases between. CDR1 and CDR2 (germline): MDHEN, SYDVKM. The CDR3 runs 13 residues. CDR3 DNA sequence: TGTGCCATCAATTCCGGGGGCACAGATACGCAGTATTTT. Translated: CAINSGGTDTQYF.